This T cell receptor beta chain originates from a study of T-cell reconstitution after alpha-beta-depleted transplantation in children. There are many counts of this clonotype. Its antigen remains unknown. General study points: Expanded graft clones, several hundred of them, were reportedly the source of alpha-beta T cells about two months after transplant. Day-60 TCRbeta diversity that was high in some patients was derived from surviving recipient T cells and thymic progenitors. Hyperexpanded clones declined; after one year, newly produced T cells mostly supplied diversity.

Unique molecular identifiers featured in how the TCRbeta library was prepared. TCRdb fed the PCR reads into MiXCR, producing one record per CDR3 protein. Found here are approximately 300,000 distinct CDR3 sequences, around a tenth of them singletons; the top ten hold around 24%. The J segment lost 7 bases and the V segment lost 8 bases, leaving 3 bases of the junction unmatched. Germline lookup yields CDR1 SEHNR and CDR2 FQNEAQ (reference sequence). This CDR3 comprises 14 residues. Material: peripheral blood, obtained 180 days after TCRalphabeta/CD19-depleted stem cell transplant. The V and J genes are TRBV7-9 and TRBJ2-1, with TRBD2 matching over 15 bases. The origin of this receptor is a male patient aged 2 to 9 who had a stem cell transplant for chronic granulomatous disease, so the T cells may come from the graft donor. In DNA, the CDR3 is TGTGCCAGCTGGACTAGCGGGAGGGGAAATGAGCAGTTCTTC. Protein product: CASWTSGRGNEQFF.